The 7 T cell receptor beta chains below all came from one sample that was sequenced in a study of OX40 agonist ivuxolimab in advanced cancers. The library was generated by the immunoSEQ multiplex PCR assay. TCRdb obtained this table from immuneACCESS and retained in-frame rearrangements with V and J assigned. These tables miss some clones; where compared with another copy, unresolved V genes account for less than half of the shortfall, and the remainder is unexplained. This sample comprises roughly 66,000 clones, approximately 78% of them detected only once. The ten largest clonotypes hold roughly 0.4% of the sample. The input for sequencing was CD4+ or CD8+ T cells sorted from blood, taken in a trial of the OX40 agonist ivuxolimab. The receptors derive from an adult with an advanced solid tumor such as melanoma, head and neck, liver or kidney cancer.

The CDR3 region is CASSSDRKAFF. The CDR3, as DNA: TGTGCCAGCAGTTCGGACAGGAAAGCTTTCTTT. The chain links TRBV28 to TRBJ1-1; TRBD1 matches at 7 bases. There are 11 residues in the CDR3. In germline, CDR1 is MDHEN, CDR2 SYDVKM. Trimming cost V 4 bases and J 9 bases; bases outside gene matches: 2.

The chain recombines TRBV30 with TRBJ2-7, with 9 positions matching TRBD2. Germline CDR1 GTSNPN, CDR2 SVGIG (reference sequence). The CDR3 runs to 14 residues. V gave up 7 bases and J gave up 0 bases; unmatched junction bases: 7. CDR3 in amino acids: CAFRRTSASYEQYF. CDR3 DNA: TGTGCCTTTCGGCGGACTAGCGCCTCCTACGAGCAGTACTTC.

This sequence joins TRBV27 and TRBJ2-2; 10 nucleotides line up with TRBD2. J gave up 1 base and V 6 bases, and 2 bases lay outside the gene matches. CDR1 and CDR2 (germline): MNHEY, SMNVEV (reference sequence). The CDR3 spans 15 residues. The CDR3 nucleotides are TGTGCCAGCAGACTAGCGGGAATGAACACCGGGGAGCTGTTTTTT. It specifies CASRLAGMNTGELFF.

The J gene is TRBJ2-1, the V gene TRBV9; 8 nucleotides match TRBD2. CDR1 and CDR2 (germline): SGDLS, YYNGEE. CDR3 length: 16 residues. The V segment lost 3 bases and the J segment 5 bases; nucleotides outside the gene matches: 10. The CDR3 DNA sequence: TGTGCCAGCAGCGGGCCTGGAGCGGGAGTTCACAATGAGCAGTTCTTC. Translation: CASSGPGAGVHNEQFF.

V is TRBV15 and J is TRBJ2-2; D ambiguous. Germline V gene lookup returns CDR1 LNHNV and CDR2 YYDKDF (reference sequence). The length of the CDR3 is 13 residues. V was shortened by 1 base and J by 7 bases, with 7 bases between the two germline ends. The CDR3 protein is CATSRVPSGELFF. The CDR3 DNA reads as TGTGCCACCAGCAGAGTACCAAGCGGGGAGCTGTTTTTT.

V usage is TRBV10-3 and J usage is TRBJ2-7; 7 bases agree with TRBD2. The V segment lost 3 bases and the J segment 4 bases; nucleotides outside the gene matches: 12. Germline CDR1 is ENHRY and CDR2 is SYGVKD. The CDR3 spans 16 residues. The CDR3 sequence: CAISEPRTSQRYEQYV. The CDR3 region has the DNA TGTGCCATCAGTGAACCTCGGACTAGTCAAAGGTACGAGCAGTACGTC.

CDR3 bases: TGTGCCAGCAGCTCCGGCCCTTTTGGAGGGGCCCTCCACTTT. Its protein is CASSSGPFGGALHF. The chain recombines TRBV5-6 with TRBJ1-6; a weak D match, TRBD1 (5 bases). Trimming cost V 3 bases and J 14 bases, with 18 bases left between them. Germline V gives CDR1 SGHDT, CDR2 YYEEEE. The CDR3 has 14 amino acids.